A selection of T cell receptor beta chains follows, all from one sample in a study of T-cell memory formation after mild COVID-19. TCRdb reanalysed the 5' RACE reads using MiXCR and keeps one entry per CDR3 protein. The sample yields about 430,000 distinct CDR3 sequences, around 24% seen once. Sequencing was done on a sample of PBMCs or a T cell subset sorted from them (not recorded which). The receptor set was obtained from an adult woman who had mild COVID-19 (a few samples of this study predate the infection). Cell type and time point are not known. The conserved cysteine and the conserved F or W are not part of the CDR3 here. Some rows mark clone size as missing; the rest say once, few, many or name a class of expanded clone.

-	TRBV27	TRBJ1-2	ASSHRSHNSGTGVHGYT
-	TRBV4-1	TRBJ2-3	ASSQDPGGTSTDTQY
few	TRBV5-1	TRBJ1-2	ASSYFGTGNYT
-	TRBV3-1	TRBJ2-7	ASSQGGTDGSQQY
few	TRBV7-9	TRBJ2-3	ASSLSVQSLRSDTQY
few	TRBV5-1	TRBJ2-5	ASSFGQGEETQY
-	TRBV20-1	TRBJ1-2	SARDLQNYGYT
-	TRBV27	TRBJ1-3	ASSMNPGNTIY
few	TRBV3-1	TRBJ2-2	ASSHVTGTGELF
-	TRBV11-2	TRBJ1-1	ASSLALSQNTEAF
few	TRBV24-1	TRBJ2-3	ATRTSGTTDTQY
-	TRBV20-1	TRBJ2-7	SARDRIMGQQY
-	TRBV12-3/TRBV12-4	TRBJ2-5	ASSFGEGRGD
-	TRBV6-5	TRBJ2-5	ASSYSAGGPQETQY
-	TRBV6-1	TRBJ2-7	ASRLTGTGAYEQY
few	TRBV4-3	TRBJ2-1	ASSQARDRGPNEQF
few	TRBV3-1	TRBJ2-5	ASSGTGIGETQY
-	TRBV5-1	TRBJ2-7	ASSLDGRIYEQY
-	TRBV7-7	TRBJ2-7	ASSLQDRGSEQY
few	TRBV7-9	TRBJ2-5	ASSPSRGAETQY
-	TRBV30	TRBJ1-1	AWRARQDEAF
few	TRBV15	TRBJ2-1	ATSNSGSTNNEQF
-	TRBV3-1	TRBJ2-2	ASSQPAGGPWAGELF
many	TRBV29-1	TRBJ2-7	SVEGQNTYEQY
few	TRBV10-3	TRBJ2-5	AINGGAETQY
few	TRBV7-9	TRBJ1-2	ASSSTPGTADGYT
many	TRBV14	TRBJ2-1	ASSRVYNEQF
-	TRBV18	TRBJ2-1	ASSRRQDNEQF
few	TRBV9	TRBJ2-1	ASSVEGEGLNEQF
-	TRBV5-5	TRBJ1-2	ASSFRDRDHAHGYT
-	TRBV5-6	TRBJ1-2	ASSPQDTNYGYT
-	TRBV4-2	TRBJ1-2	ASSQRGQGLNYGYT
-	TRBV29-1	TRBJ2-1	SVEGTSGSLSYNEQF
few	TRBV9	TRBJ2-5	ASSASPTGVETQY
-	TRBV2	TRBJ1-1	ATRRGTEAF
many	TRBV9	TRBJ2-2	ASSVTQDTGELF
few	TRBV30	TRBJ2-7	AWSRTGGKYEQY
-	TRBV9	TRBJ2-7	ASSVAGGSSEQY
-	TRBV18	TRBJ2-3	ASSPPGWTSTDTQY
many	TRBV3-1	TRBJ2-7	ASSRFYEQY
few	TRBV4-1	TRBJ2-7	ASSQASSYEQY
-	TRBV18	TRBJ2-7	ASSPEQLLEQY
-	TRBV18	TRBJ1-1	ASSPSTLRGTEAF
-	TRBV3-1	TRBJ2-3	ASSGLAGGPSRTDTQY
few	TRBV20-1	TRBJ2-7	SASRTGGVYEQY
-	TRBV5-1	TRBJ1-3	ASSPVVGLSGNTIY